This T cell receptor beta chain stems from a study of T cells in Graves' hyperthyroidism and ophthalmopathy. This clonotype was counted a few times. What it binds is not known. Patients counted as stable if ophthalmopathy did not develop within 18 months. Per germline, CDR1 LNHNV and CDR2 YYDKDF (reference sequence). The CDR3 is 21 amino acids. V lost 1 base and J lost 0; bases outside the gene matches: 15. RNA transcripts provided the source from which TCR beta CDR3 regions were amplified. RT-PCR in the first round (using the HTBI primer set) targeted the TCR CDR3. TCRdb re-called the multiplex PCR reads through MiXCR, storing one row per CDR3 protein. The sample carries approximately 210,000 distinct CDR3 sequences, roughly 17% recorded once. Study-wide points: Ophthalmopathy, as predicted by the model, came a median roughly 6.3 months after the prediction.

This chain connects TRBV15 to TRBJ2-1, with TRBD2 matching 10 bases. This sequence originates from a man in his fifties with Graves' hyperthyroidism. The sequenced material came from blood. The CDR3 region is CATSRGRRTSGQTRSYNEQFF. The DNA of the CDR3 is TGTGCCACCAGCAGAGGCCGAAGGACTAGCGGACAAACTCGCTCCTACAATGAGCAGTTCTTC. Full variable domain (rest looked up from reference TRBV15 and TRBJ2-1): DAMVIQNPRYQVTQFGKPVTLSCSQTLNHNVMYWYQQKSSQAPKLLFHYYDKDFNNEADTPDNFQSRRPNTSFCFLDIRSPGLGDTAMYLCATSRGRRTSGQTRSYNEQFFGPGTRLTVL.